Listed below are T cell receptor beta chains from one sample, sequenced in a study of T cell responses to AZD1222 COVID-19 vaccine. TCRdb keeps only in-frame clones here, not all; method: immunoSEQ multiplex PCR. The sample holds over 95,000 clones, roughly 92% seen once. The specimen was peripheral blood, collected on day 0 of AZD1222 vaccination. These receptors were taken from an adult in good health. The CDR3 runs from the conserved cysteine through the conserved F or W. The D gene is left open where the match is weak. Clone sizes are given selectively: once, few, many, or a class where the clone is expanded.

D	V	size	J	CDR3	DNA
-	TRBV19	-	TRBJ1-6	CASSTSGILNSPLHF	TGTGCCAGTAGTACATCGGGTATTCTGAATTCACCCCTCCACTTT
-	TRBV5-6	-	TRBJ1-1	CASSYLEGGPQQTEAFF	TGTGCCAGCAGCTACCTCGAGGGGGGACCCCAACAAACTGAAGCTTTCTTT
TRBD2	TRBV4-2	-	TRBJ2-1	CASSQAASGVNEQFF	TGTGCCAGCAGCCAAGCGGCTAGCGGGGTTAATGAGCAGTTCTTC
TRBD1	TRBV18	-	TRBJ2-7	CASSPGTGDHEQYF	TGTGCCAGCTCACCGGGGACAGGGGACCACGAGCAGTACTTC
-	TRBV19	-	TRBJ1-1	CASSITDTEAFF	TGTGCCAGTAGTATTACGGACACTGAAGCTTTCTTT
-	TRBV4-1	once	TRBJ2-7	CASSYWGVGVDEQYF	TGCGCCAGCAGCTATTGGGGGGTCGGCGTGGACGAGCAGTACTTC
TRBD1	TRBV4-1	-	TRBJ1-1	CASSRGTGSMNTEAFF	TGCGCCAGCAGCCGAGGGACAGGGTCGATGAACACTGAAGCTTTCTTT
TRBD1	TRBV5-1	-	TRBJ1-1	CASSLVAGGDTEAFF	TGCGCCAGCAGCTTGGTTGCAGGGGGGGACACTGAAGCTTTCTTT
-	TRBV19	-	TRBJ1-6	CASSIFTGRSYNSPLHF	TGTGCCAGTAGTATTTTCACAGGGAGGTCATATAATTCACCCCTCCACTTT
TRBD1	TRBV9	-	TRBJ2-7	CASSADPGTGTYEQYF	TGTGCCAGCAGCGCCGACCCCGGGACAGGGACCTACGAGCAGTACTTC
-	TRBV5-6	-	TRBJ1-2	CASSFDRPGYGYTF	TGTGCCAGCAGCTTTGACAGGCCGGGCTATGGCTACACCTTC
-	TRBV5-8	-	TRBJ2-1	CASSLRGTYNEQFF	TGTGCCAGCAGCTTGAGGGGGACCTACAATGAGCAGTTCTTC
TRBD2	TRBV15	-	TRBJ2-7	CATSRDGPSGSSYEQYF	TGTGCCACCAGCAGAGATGGTCCTAGCGGGAGCTCCTACGAGCAGTACTTC
-	TRBV2	-	TRBJ2-4	CASSATILAKNIQYF	TGTGCCAGCAGTGCCACAATACTAGCCAAAAACATTCAGTACTTC
-	TRBV30	-	TRBJ1-5	CAWSFLGNQPQHF	TGTGCCTGGAGTTTTCTGGGCAATCAGCCCCAGCATTTT
-	TRBV6-5	-	TRBJ2-6	CASSPLSGANVLTF	TGTGCCAGCAGTCCGCTCTCTGGGGCCAACGTCCTGACTTTC
-	TRBV4-1	-	TRBJ1-6	CASSPLDPRTYNSPLHF	TGCGCCAGCAGCCCCCTAGACCCGCGGACCTATAATTCACCCCTCCACTTT
-	TRBV6-5	-	TRBJ1-1	CASSYGEQAEAFF	TGTGCCAGCAGTTACGGTGAACAGGCAGAAGCTTTCTTT
TRBD1	TRBV5-1	-	TRBJ1-1	CASSLAGQTNTEAFF	TGCGCCAGCAGCTTGGCGGGACAGACTAACACTGAAGCTTTCTTT
TRBD1	TRBV5-8	once	TRBJ2-7	CASSLKGQATQEQYF	TGTGCCAGCAGCTTAAAGGGACAGGCAACTCAGGAGCAATACTTC
-	TRBV25-1	-	TRBJ2-5	CASIGREETQYF	TGTGCCAGCATAGGCAGGGAAGAGACCCAGTACTTC
-	TRBV28	-	TRBJ1-5	CASSAATLRNQPQHF	TGTGCCAGCAGCGCAGCAACATTGCGCAATCAGCCCCAGCATTTT
TRBD1	TRBV24-1	-	TRBJ2-7	CATSRGTGNHEQYF	TGTGCCACCAGCCGTGGGACAGGGAACCACGAGCAGTACTTC
-	TRBV10-1	-	TRBJ2-3	CASSMRTDTQYF	TGCGCCAGCAGTATGAGAACAGATACGCAGTATTTT
-	TRBV20-1	-	TRBJ1-1	CSVRMNTEAFF	TGCAGTGTGCGGATGAACACTGAAGCTTTCTTT
-	TRBV11-3	-	TRBJ2-7	CASSPRDGYEQYF	TGTGCCAGCAGCCCCCGGGACGGCTACGAGCAGTACTTC
-	TRBV3-1/TRBV3-2	-	TRBJ2-7	CASSQDWAGEQYF	TGTGCCAGCAGCCAAGATTGGGCTGGCGAGCAGTACTTC
TRBD2	TRBV9	-	TRBJ2-2	CASSGPGGLNTGELFF	TGTGCCAGCAGCGGACCGGGAGGTTTGAACACCGGGGAGCTGTTTTTT
TRBD1	TRBV10-3	-	TRBJ2-3	CAISEEWDRGTDTQYF	TGTGCCATCAGTGAGGAGTGGGACAGGGGTACAGATACGCAGTATTTT
TRBD1	TRBV18	-	TRBJ1-6	CASSADRALHF	TGTGCCAGCTCAGCGGACAGGGCTCTCCACTTT
-	TRBV7-9	-	TRBJ2-1	CASRSPGLEQFF	TGTGCCAGCAGATCGCCGGGGCTTGAGCAGTTCTTC
-	TRBV12-3/TRBV12-4	-	TRBJ2-1	CASSLREQFF	TGTGCCAGCAGTTTGAGGGAGCAGTTCTTC
TRBD1	TRBV5-6	-	TRBJ1-5	CASSFGQGGQPQHF	TGTGCCAGCAGCTTCGGACAGGGGGGTCAGCCCCAGCATTTT
TRBD2	TRBV6-5	once	TRBJ2-5	CASNPSGETQYF	TGTGCCAGCAATCCTAGCGGGGAGACCCAGTACTTC
-	TRBV6-1	-	TRBJ1-2	CASSETGGGYGYTF	TGTGCCAGCAGTGAAACCGGGGGCGGCTATGGCTACACCTTC
-	TRBV19	-	TRBJ1-4	CASSPRDTRNEKLFF	TGTGCCAGTAGTCCGAGGGACACACGTAATGAAAAACTGTTTTTT
-	TRBV5-1	-	TRBJ1-2	CASSVVPFREPYGYTF	TGCGCCAGCAGTGTCGTTCCGTTCAGGGAGCCCTATGGCTACACCTTC
-	TRBV6-5	-	TRBJ1-2	CATWEGERGGYTF	TGTGCCACCTGGGAGGGCGAGCGGGGTGGCTACACCTTC
TRBD1	TRBV30	-	TRBJ2-5	CAGQGFQTQYF	TGTGCCGGACAGGGATTTCAAACCCAGTACTTC
-	TRBV7-9	-	TRBJ2-7	CASSKGGINEQYF	TGTGCCAGCTCAAAGGGGGGTATCAACGAGCAGTACTTC
-	TRBV2	-	TRBJ1-2	CASLKDLYGYTF	TGTGCCAGCTTAAAGGACCTCTATGGCTACACCTTC
TRBD2	TRBV10-3	-	TRBJ2-2	CAISGGGDIWNTGELFF	TGTGCCATCTCTGGCGGGGGGGATATTTGGAACACCGGGGAGCTGTTTTTT
-	TRBV6-2/TRBV6-3	-	TRBJ1-1	CASSGEREYYWAFF	TGTGCCAGCAGTGGCGAAAGGGAGTACTATTGGGCTTTCTTT
TRBD2	TRBV7-8	few	TRBJ2-7	CASSLVVSGKEQYF	TGTGCCAGCAGCTTAGTGGTTAGCGGGAAAGAGCAGTACTTC
-	TRBV5-6	-	TRBJ1-4	CASALGGRWEKLFF	TGTGCCAGCGCCCTTGGGGGTAGATGGGAAAAACTGTTTTTT
TRBD2	TRBV4-1	-	TRBJ2-2	CASSPRSGGANTGELFF	TGCGCCAGCAGCCCCCGGAGCGGGGGCGCGAACACCGGGGAGCTGTTTTTT
TRBD2	TRBV29-1	-	TRBJ2-3	CSVSSGSTDTQYF	TGCAGCGTGAGTAGCGGGAGCACAGATACGCAGTATTTT
TRBD1	TRBV4-2	-	TRBJ2-3	CASSQEGGRDTQYF	TGTGCCAGCAGCCAAGAAGGGGGCAGAGATACGCAGTATTTT
-	TRBV9	-	TRBJ1-3	CASSVGPGGTGNTIYF	TGTGCCAGCAGCGTAGGGCCCGGGGGCACTGGAAACACCATATATTTT
TRBD1	TRBV5-4	once	TRBJ2-7	CASSFQDREYEQYF	TGTGCCAGCAGCTTCCAGGACAGGGAGTACGAGCAGTACTTC
TRBD1	TRBV19	-	TRBJ1-4	CASSLYRGREKLFF	TGTGCCAGTAGTCTCTACAGGGGTCGGGAAAAACTGTTTTTT
TRBD1	TRBV9	-	TRBJ1-3	CASSGRQGQGSGNTIYF	TGTGCCAGCAGCGGAAGACAGGGGCAAGGCTCTGGAAACACCATATATTTT
-	TRBV7-3	-	TRBJ1-1	CASSSTLNTEAFF	TGTGCCAGCAGCTCCACCCTGAACACTGAAGCTTTCTTT